This T cell receptor beta chain was sequenced for a study of tumor-infiltrating lymphocytes in primary liver carcinoma (dated by TCRdb to about 2017). In the study overall: Between late 2015 and March 2016, five patients in China with histopathologically diagnosed primary liver carcinoma had their tumors surgically resected. A total of some 35 specimens from 5 patients went through TCRbeta repertoire sequencing, namely 25 tumor regions, 5 adjacent noncancerous liver tissues and 5 peripheral blood samples. Each sample produced roughly 3.65 to 7.5 million productive TCRbeta reads, and read depth showed no significant difference between tissue types. Across five regions of each liver tumor, along with adjacent normal tissue and blood, the study brought together TCRbeta repertoire sequencing, expression microarrays and whole-exome sequencing. The five patients had tumors of stage T1-T3 N0M0, with maximum diameters ranging from about 4 to 11 cm. Reproducibility between technical replicate repertoires was high, with correlation coefficients above 0.95 and mean shared-clone rates about 0.91. Of the five patients, three men and two women aged 30 to 69 years, four had hepatocellular carcinoma and one had combined HCC and intrahepatic cholangiocarcinoma.

Blood RNA was extracted from unsorted whole blood with TRIzol reagent; germline DNA came from the DNeasy Blood & Tissue kit. Patients had chronic HBV infection and were treatment-naive at sampling. Before surgery, 3 to 5 milliliters of peripheral blood were drawn into K2EDTA tubes. From cysteine to phenylalanine, the CDR3 is 16 amino acids long. Of all the DNA, just the CDR3 is kept, 48 bases in frame from base 1. After removal of 4 bases from V and 0 bases from J, the junction retains 9 bases not matched to a gene. CDR1 and CDR2 are read off the germline V gene as SQVTM and ANQGSEA. This clonotype appeared many times. This receptor's antigen is unknown. Base qualities are missing; no much larger clone stands one base away. Using a constant-region primer and ProtoScript II reverse transcriptase, TCRbeta-specific cDNA was reverse-transcribed from approximately 500 ng total RNA. Three nested multiplex PCR rounds, following a slightly modified ARM-PCR procedure, were used to build the TCRbeta libraries. Multiplex TRBV1-TRBV30 forward primers and a Cbeta reverse primer were used in the first two PCR rounds, each of which was run for roughly 10 cycles. Sample barcodes and Illumina adapters were added in a final 25-cycle PCR with Deep VentR polymerase. Before sequencing, amplicons of 200-500 bp were purified from gel using a QIAquick gel extraction kit. An Illumina HiSeq 2500 was used to sequence the TCRbeta amplicons, generating 250-bp paired-end reads. On the authors' methods: Trimmomatic v0.33 was used to quality-trim the reads, and FLASH v1.2.11 was used to merge paired reads so that full CDR3 sequences could be recovered. V, D and J germline segments were assigned to the rearranged TCRbeta sequences by MiGEC v1.2.1b. Clonotype statistics and Shannon-Wiener diversity indices were calculated with VDJtools v1.0.0. To cut down on sampling bias, every analysis after diversity analysis relied on just the 250 most abundant clonotypes from each sample. TCRdb reanalyzed the raw reads on its own, using fastp at Q25 for trimming and MiXCR for clone calling, and kept in-frame beta chains. Entries that share a CDR3 protein sequence are merged under the most common genes and DNA. TCRdb's processing, not the authors' own work, is the source of the V and J calls. For this sample the table gives 200,000 or so distinct CDR3 sequences, of which about 65% were detected only once. Of the sample, about 7.1% falls within the top ten clones.

The paper's findings and limits, for the study overall: Only the TCR beta chain was sequenced, which likely underestimates true repertoire diversity because unpaired alpha chains were not captured. Only a few patients were included in the study, and the authors note that the findings should be validated in a larger study. The top 250 clones made up a significantly larger repertoire fraction in tumors than in blood (p = 0.039). Pairs of tumor regions showed greater repertoire overlap (mean roughly 35%) than tumor-adjacent pairs (roughly 17%) or tumor-blood pairs (approximately 15%), which is consistent with antigen-driven expansion. Since the samples were bulk and unsorted, there was no way to compare CD4+ and CD8+ T cell repertoires.

Material for sequencing was peripheral blood. This chain joins TRBV29-1 to TRBJ2-1, and 7 bases in between align with TRBD2. This clonotype originated in a woman aged 55-70 years with primary liver carcinoma and hepatitis B virus infection. The CDR3 protein is CSVAGLAVRSYNEQFF. The DNA is TGCAGCGTTGCGGGCCTAGCGGTCCGCTCCTACAATGAGCAGTTCTTC.